This T cell receptor (beta chain) came from a study of blood T cell repertoires in COVID-19. For the study at large: T cells, B-cell-depleted T cells, or PBMCs supplied cDNA or gDNA.

The method was immunoSEQ multiplex PCR; TCRdb's version includes in-frame clones alone and lacks a portion of them. Of 35,000 to 45,000 clones listed, about 88% are singletons. This clone was picked up one time. Germline loops: CDR1 DFQATT, CDR2 SNEGSKA (reference sequence). The junction had 14 bases not matched to a gene; V was cut back by 3 bases and J by 4 bases. This CDR3 is built from 17 residues. Sequenced material: peripheral blood. The J gene is TRBJ2-3, the V gene TRBV20-1; 9 nucleotides agree with TRBD2. This sequence originates from a human donor in a cohort sampled during active COVID-19. CDR3 sequence reads: CSASLTSGYPGADTQYF. The DNA for the CDR3 is TGCAGTGCTAGTTTGACTAGCGGCTACCCGGGGGCAGATACGCAGTATTTT.